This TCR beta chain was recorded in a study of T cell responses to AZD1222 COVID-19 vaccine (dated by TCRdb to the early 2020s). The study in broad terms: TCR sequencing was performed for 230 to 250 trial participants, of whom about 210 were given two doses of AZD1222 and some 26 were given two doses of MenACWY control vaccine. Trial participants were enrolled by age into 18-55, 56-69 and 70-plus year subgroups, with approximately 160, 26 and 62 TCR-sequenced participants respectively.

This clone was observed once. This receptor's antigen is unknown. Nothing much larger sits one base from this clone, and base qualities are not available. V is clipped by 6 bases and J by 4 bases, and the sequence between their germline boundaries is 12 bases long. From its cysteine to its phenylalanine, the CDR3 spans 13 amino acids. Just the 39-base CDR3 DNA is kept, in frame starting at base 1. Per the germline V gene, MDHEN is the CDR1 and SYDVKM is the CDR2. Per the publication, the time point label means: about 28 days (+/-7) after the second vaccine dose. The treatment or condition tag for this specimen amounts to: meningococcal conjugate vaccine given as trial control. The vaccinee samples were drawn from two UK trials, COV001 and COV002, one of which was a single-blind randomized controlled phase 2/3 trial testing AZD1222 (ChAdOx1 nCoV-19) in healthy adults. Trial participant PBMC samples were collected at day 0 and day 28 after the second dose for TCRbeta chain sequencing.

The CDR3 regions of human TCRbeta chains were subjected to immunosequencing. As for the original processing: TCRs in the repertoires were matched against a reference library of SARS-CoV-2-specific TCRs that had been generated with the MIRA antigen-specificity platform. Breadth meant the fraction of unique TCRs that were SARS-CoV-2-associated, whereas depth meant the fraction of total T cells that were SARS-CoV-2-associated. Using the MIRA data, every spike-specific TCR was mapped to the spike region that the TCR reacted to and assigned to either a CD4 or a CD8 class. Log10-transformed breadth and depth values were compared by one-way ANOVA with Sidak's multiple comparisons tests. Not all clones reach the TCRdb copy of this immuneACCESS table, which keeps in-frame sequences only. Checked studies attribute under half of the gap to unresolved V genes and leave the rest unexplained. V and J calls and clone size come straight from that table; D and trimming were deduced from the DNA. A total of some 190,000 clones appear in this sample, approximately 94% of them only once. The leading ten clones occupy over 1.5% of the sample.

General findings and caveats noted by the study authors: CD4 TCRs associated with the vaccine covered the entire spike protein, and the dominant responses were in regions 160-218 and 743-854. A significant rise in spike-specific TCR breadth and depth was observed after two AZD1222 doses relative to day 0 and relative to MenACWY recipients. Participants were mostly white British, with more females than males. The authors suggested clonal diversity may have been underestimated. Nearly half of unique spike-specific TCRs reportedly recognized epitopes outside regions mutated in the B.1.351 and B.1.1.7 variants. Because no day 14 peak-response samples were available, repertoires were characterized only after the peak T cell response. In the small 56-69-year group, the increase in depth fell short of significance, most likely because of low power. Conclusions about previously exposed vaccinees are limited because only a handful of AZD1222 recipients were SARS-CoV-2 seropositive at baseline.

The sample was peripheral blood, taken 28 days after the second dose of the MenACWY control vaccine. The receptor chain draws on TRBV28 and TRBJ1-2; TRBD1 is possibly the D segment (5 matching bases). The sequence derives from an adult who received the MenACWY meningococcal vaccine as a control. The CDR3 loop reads CASSPGTPYGYTF. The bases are TGTGCCAGCAGCCCTGGGACTCCCTATGGCTACACCTTC.